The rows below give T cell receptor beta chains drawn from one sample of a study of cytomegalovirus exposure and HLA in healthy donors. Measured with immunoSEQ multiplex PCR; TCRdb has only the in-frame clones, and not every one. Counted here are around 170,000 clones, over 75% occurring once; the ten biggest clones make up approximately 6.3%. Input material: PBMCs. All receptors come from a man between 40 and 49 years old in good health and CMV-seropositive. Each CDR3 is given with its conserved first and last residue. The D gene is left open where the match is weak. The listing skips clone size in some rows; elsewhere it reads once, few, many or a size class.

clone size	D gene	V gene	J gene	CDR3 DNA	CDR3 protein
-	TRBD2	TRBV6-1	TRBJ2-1	TGTGCCAGCAGTGAAGACGGGGGGGCCTACAATGAGCAGTTCTTC	CASSEDGGAYNEQFF
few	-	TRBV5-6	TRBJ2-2	TGTGCCAGCAGCTTTCAGGTCACCGGGGAGCTGTTTTTT	CASSFQVTGELFF
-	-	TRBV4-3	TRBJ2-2	TGCGCCAGCAGCCAAATTATGGCGGGCGGGGAGCTGTTTTTT	CASSQIMAGGELFF
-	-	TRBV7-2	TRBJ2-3	TGTGCCAGCAGCTTGGGCGACTACACAGATACGCAGTATTTT	CASSLGDYTDTQYF
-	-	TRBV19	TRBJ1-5	TGTGCCAGCCAGGGGCAGAGGGATCAGCCCCAGCATTTT	CASQGQRDQPQHF
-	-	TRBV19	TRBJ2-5	TGTGCCAGTAGTATACGGGGAGTTGAGACCCAGTACTTC	CASSIRGVETQYF
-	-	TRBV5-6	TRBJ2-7	TGTGCCAGCAGTTCGGACAGCTACGAGCAGTACTTC	CASSSDSYEQYF
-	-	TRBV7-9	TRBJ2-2	TGTGCCAGCAGCTTCCCAGGGTTCACCGGGGAGCTGTTTTTT	CASSFPGFTGELFF
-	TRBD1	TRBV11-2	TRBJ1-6	TGTGCCAGCAGCTTAGGGGACAGGGGTCGGGTTACCCTCCACTTT	CASSLGDRGRVTLHF
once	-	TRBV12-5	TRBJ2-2	TGTGCTAGTGGTTACATCACCGGGGAGCTGTTTTTT	CASGYITGELFF
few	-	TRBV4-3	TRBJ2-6	TGCGCCAGCAGCCAAGACGGGAGTGGGGCCAACGTCCTGACTTTC	CASSQDGSGANVLTF
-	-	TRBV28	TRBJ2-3	TGTGCCAGCAGCTACCGAGATACGCAGTATTTT	CASSYRDTQYF
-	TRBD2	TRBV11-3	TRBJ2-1	TGTGCCAGCAGCGCAAGGAGCGGGGGGGCCGCCTACAATGAGCAGTTCTTC	CASSARSGGAAYNEQFF
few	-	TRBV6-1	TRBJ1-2	TGTGCCAGCAGTGACTATAACTATGGCTACACCTTC	CASSDYNYGYTF
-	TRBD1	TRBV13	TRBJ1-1	TGTGCCAGCAGCAAGGGGAGACAGGGCTTGGACACTGAAGCTTTCTTT	CASSKGRQGLDTEAFF
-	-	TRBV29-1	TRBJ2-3	TGCAGCGTCCACAAGCCTACAGGACCAGATACGCAGTATTTT	CSVHKPTGPDTQYF
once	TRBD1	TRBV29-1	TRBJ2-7	TGCAGCGTCCAGGACAGGGACTCCTACGAGCAGTACTTC	CSVQDRDSYEQYF
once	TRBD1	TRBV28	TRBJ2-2	TGTGCCAGCAGCTCGCAGAGACAGGGGGCCGGGGAGCTGTTTTTT	CASSSQRQGAGELFF
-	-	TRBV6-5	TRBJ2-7	TGTGCCAGCCTCCACTCTACAGGGTCCTACGAGCAGTACTTC	CASLHSTGSYEQYF
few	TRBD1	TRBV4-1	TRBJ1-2	TGCGCCAGCAGCCAAGACCGGGACAGGGCGCAGTCTAACTATGGCTACACCTTC	CASSQDRDRAQSNYGYTF
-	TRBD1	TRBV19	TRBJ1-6	TGTGCCAGTAGTCCGGACAGGGGGGGTTCACCCCTCCACTTT	CASSPDRGGSPLHF
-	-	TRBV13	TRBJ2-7	TGTGCCAGCAGCTTGGCCGGGATCACCTACGAGCAGTACTTC	CASSLAGITYEQYF
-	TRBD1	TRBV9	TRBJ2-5	TGTGCCAGCAGCCGGGACAGGGCCCAAGAGACCCAGTACTTC	CASSRDRAQETQYF
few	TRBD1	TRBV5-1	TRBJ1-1	TGCGCCAGCAGCTTTAGGACAGGGGTCACTGAAGCTTTCTTT	CASSFRTGVTEAFF
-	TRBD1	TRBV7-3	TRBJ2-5	TGTGCCAGCAGCTTAACGGGTGGCAGGGGGGAGACCCAGTACTTC	CASSLTGGRGETQYF
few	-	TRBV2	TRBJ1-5	TGTGCCAGCAGACAGCCCAATCAGCCCCAGCATTTT	CASRQPNQPQHF
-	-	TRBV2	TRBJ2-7	TGTGCCAGCAGTGAAGCGCTCAGAGGGAGGTCCGAGCAGTACTTC	CASSEALRGRSEQYF
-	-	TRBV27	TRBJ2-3	TGTGCCAGCAGTGCGCTTTATAGAGATACGCAGTATTTT	CASSALYRDTQYF
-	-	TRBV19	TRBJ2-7	TGTGCCAGTAGTATAAGACTCGGATTATTATGGTACGAGCAGTACTTC	CASSIRLGLLWYEQYF
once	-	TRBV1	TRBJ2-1	TGCACCAGCAGCCAAGATAATCGGGGGGTTCCCTACAATGAGCAGTTCTTC	CTSSQDNRGVPYNEQFF
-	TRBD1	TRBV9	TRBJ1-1	TGTGCCAGCAGCGCCCGACAGGGTCACGCTGAAGCTTTCTTT	CASSARQGHAEAFF
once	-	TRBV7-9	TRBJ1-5	TGTGCCAGCAGCATCCTACAGGGCCGCATGGTGTTGCAGCCCCAGCATTTT	CASSILQGRMVLQPQHF
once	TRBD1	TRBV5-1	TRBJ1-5	TGCGCCAGCAGGCTTGGGACAGACAATCAGCCCCAGCATTTT	CASRLGTDNQPQHF
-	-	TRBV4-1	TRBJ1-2	TGCGCCAGCAGCCCTTGGACAGAGAAGGACTATGGCTACACCTTC	CASSPWTEKDYGYTF
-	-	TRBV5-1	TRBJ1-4	TGCGCCAGCAGCTCGCAATCAGGGTTTTCTGAAAAACTGTTTTTT	CASSSQSGFSEKLFF
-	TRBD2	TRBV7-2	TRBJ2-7	TGTGCCAGCAGCGTGGGAGCGGGAACCTACGAGCAGTACTTC	CASSVGAGTYEQYF
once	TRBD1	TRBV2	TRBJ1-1	TGTGCCAGCAGTGAGGGGGGACAGGGGGGAAGTGAAGCTTTCTTT	CASSEGGQGGSEAFF
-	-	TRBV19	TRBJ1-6	TGTGCCAGTAGTATCTCCCCGATCAGTTCACCCCTCCACTTT	CASSISPISSPLHF
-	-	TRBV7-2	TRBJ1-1	TGTGCCAGCAGCTTAGTGGCGACATATAACACTGAAGCTTTCTTT	CASSLVATYNTEAFF
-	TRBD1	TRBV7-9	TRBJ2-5	TGTGCCAGCAGCGCCTTCAGGGGGCCACAAGAGACCCAGTACTTC	CASSAFRGPQETQYF
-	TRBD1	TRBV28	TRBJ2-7	TGTGCCAGCAGTTTGGGTCAGGGGGCCGTCTACGAGCAGTACTTC	CASSLGQGAVYEQYF
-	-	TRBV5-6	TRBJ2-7	TGTGCCAGCAGCGGTGGACAGCTTAACCCCTACGAGCAGTACTTC	CASSGGQLNPYEQYF
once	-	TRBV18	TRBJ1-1	TGTGCCAGCTCATCAATGGATGGGGGCGTGGTGTACACTGAAGCTTTCTTT	CASSSMDGGVVYTEAFF
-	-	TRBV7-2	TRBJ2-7	TGTGCCAGCAGCTCGACAGGACTCCCGCTCGAGCAGTACTTC	CASSSTGLPLEQYF
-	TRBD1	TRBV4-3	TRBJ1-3	TGCGCCAGCAGCCAAGATGACAGGGGGCCTGGAAACACCATATATTTT	CASSQDDRGPGNTIYF
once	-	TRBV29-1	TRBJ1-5	TGCAGCGTTGCCGGACAGCCCAATCAGCCCCAGCATTTT	CSVAGQPNQPQHF
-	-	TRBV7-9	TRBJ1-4	TGTGCCAGCAGCTTACTAGGTTCGTCCAGTGACGAAAAACTGTTTTTT	CASSLLGSSSDEKLFF
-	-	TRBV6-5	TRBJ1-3	TGTGCCAGCAGAAGACAGCGCTCTGGAAACACCATATATTTT	CASRRQRSGNTIYF
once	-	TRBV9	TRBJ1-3	TGTGCCAGCAGCGGCGCCAGGATCGGAAACACCATATATTTT	CASSGARIGNTIYF
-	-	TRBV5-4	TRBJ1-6	TGTGCCAGCAGCTTGCCAGGAAGGCCCCTCCACTTT	CASSLPGRPLHF